This T cell receptor beta chain is drawn from a study of control samples from healthy donors and cancer patients. Germline V gene data show CDR1 as GTSNPN and CDR2 as SVGIG (reference sequence). V lost 2 bases, J lost 7 bases, and 11 bases lay in between. The CDR3 is made up of 13 amino acids. Method: immunoSEQ multiplex PCR; TCRdb's copy keeps in-frame clones and lacks some. This table has some 130,000 clones, around 90% appearing once. This sequence joins TRBV30 and TRBJ2-2; possibly TRBD1 for D (6 bases). Source material: blood. The receptor was derived from a man aged 40-49 years in good health. The CDR3 DNA reads as TGTGCCTGGAGTTCTGGGGGCCACGGGGAGCTGTTTTTT. It is translated as CAWSSGGHGELFF.